Below are 18 T cell receptor beta chains sequenced from a single sample in a study of OX40 agonist ivuxolimab in advanced cancers. The protocol was immunoSEQ multiplex PCR, while the TCRdb copy is restricted to in-frame clones and leaves out a portion. The sample includes 75,000 to 100,000 clones, 90% to 95% of them seen just once. Material: CD4+ or CD8+ T cells sorted from blood, obtained in a trial of the OX40 agonist ivuxolimab. The origin of the receptors is an adult with an advanced solid tumor such as melanoma, head and neck, liver or kidney cancer.

The V call is TRBV19, the J call TRBJ2-5; weak D call: TRBD2 (5 bases). The V and J ends lost 6 bases and 3 bases respectively, with 5 bases between them. CDR3 size: 11 residues. Germline CDR1 LNHDA, CDR2 SQIVND (reference sequence). CDR3 coding DNA: TGTGCCAGTAGCGGGGAAGAGACCCAGTACTTC. This encodes CASSGEETQYF.

This chain uses TRBV28 with TRBJ2-3, with D uncertain. Trimming took 7 bases from V and 3 from J, leaving 11 bases between them. The CDR3 spans 13 residues. Per germline, CDR1 MDHEN and CDR2 SYDVKM. The CDR3 here is CASTLDGTDTQYF. CDR3 bases: TGTGCCAGCACCTTGGACGGAACAGATACGCAGTATTTT.

The V gene is TRBV15, the J gene TRBJ2-7; D unresolved. V shed 5 bases and J shed 2 bases, with 16 bases lying between them. This CDR3 spans 15 amino acids. Germline CDR1 and CDR2: LNHNV and YYDKDF (reference sequence). The CDR3 reads CATSGAQFGTYEQYF. CDR3 coding DNA: TGTGCCACCAGCGGAGCGCAGTTCGGCACCTACGAGCAGTACTTC.

A remark on this clone: A read error may produce the germline difference seen at one junction end. The rearrangement links TRBV7-9 to TRBJ2-7; TRBD2 aligns across 8 bases. CDR1 and CDR2 (germline): SEHNR, FQNEAQ (reference sequence). This CDR3 is built from 14 residues. This CDR3 is CASSLAPLAGGGNF. The DNA for the CDR3 is TGTGCCAGCAGCTTAGCGCCTTTGGCGGGAGGCGGGAACTTC. Drawing the rest from reference TRBV7-9 and TRBJ2-7, the complete variable domain is DTGVSQNPRHKITKRGQNVTFRCDPISEHNRLYWYRQTLGQGPEFLTYFQNEAQLEKSRLLSDRFSAERPKGSFSTLEIQRTEQGDSAMYLCASSLAPLAGGGNFGPGTRLTVT.

This clone was detected only a few times. The chain uses TRBV19 and TRBJ2-6; possible D gene TRBD2, 6 bases. V was cut by 10 bases and J by 1 base, with 14 bases left in between. CDR1 is LNHDA and CDR2 is SQIVND in the germline V gene (reference sequence). The CDR3 sequence is 15 residues long. CDR3 DNA sequence: TGTGCCACCGGGACTCCTTTGTCTGGGGCCAACGTCCTGACTTTC. Its translation is CATGTPLSGANVLTF.

Regarding this clone: Just one base apart from a much larger clone, this may be a read error. The chain is built from TRBV7-2 and TRBJ1-1, with D uncertain. This CDR3 is 13 amino acids long. From germline, CDR1 is SGHTA and CDR2 FQGNSA. The V end was cut by 6 bases, the J end by 0 bases, with 8 bases between. CDR3 sequence reads: CASRTTVNTEAFF. In DNA form, the CDR3 reads TGTGCCAGCAGAACAACAGTGAACACTGAAGCTTTCTTT.

This clone counts as medium-sized. The V and J genes are TRBV19 and TRBJ2-7; maybe TRBD2 (6 bases). V lost 5 bases and J 6 bases, leaving 11 bases between the germline ends. The germline gives CDR1 LNHDA, CDR2 SQIVND (reference sequence). This CDR3 has 12 residues. CDR3 nucleotide sequence: TGTGCCAGTAGTCCTCAGGGAGGCGAGCAGTACTTC. It codes for CASSPQGGEQYF.

The rearrangement links TRBV4-2 to TRBJ1-2; D uncertain. V shed 0 bases and J shed 3 bases, with 11 bases lying between them. CDR1 is LGHNA and CDR2 is YNFKEQ in the germline V gene. CDR3 length equals 15 residues. As DNA, the CDR3 is TGTGCCAGCAGCCAAGACGTCGGAAGTCACTATGGCTACACCTTC. Translating it yields CASSQDVGSHYGYTF.

This chain connects TRBV7-6 to TRBJ2-4, with D possibly matching TRBD2 (7 bases). The V gene's germline CDR1 is SGHVS and CDR2 FNYEAQ. Trimming took off 2 bases at V and 6 bases at J, with 17 bases between the two ends. The CDR3 runs to 16 residues. The CDR3 DNA is TGTGCCAGCAGCTTACTCGGGGCAGGGGAGGGAAACATTCAGTACTTC. This translates into CASSLLGAGEGNIQYF.

V is TRBV6-1 and J is TRBJ1-5; 7 bases match TRBD1. This CDR3 contains 14 residues. The V segment lost 6 bases and the J segment 7 bases; nucleotides outside the gene matches: 9. CDR1 is MNHNS and CDR2 is SASEGT in the germline V gene. CDR3 protein: CASSLGQDGQPQHF. CDR3 nucleotide sequence: TGTGCCAGCAGCCTTGGACAGGATGGCCAGCCCCAGCATTTT.

The chain recombines TRBV4-3 with TRBJ2-2; 7 bases agree with TRBD1. The CDR3 sequence is 14 residues long. Looked up from germline, CDR1 is LGHNA and CDR2 is YSLEER. Trimming took 4 bases from V and 6 from J; bases not matched to a gene: 5. CDR3 bases: TGCGCCAGCAGCCGAGACAGGGTGGCCGGGGAGCTGTTTTTT. Encoded protein: CASSRDRVAGELFF.

The J gene is TRBJ1-5, the V gene TRBV30; D remains unclear. CDR1 GTSNPN and CDR2 SVGIG come from the germline V gene (reference sequence). V lost 0 bases and J lost 9, with 9 bases in between. CDR3 length equals 12 residues. The CDR3 coding sequence is TGTGCCTGGAGTGTAGGGTTTGGGCCCCAGCATTTT. It codes for CAWSVGFGPQHF.

The rearrangement joins TRBV6-1 to TRBJ2-3, with 9 positions matching TRBD2. There are 14 residues in the CDR3. Germline V gene data show CDR1 as MNHNS and CDR2 as SASEGT. V lost 6 bases and J lost 4; bases outside the gene matches: 5. CDR3 nucleotides: TGTGCCAGCAGGGTAGCGGGAGAGGCAGATACGCAGTATTTT. Protein product: CASRVAGEADTQYF.

This chain uses TRBV11-1 with TRBJ1-1; 10 nucleotides align to TRBD1. Germline loops: CDR1 SGHAT, CDR2 FQDESV (reference sequence). V dropped 6 bases and J dropped 2; count of bases not matched to a gene: 9. The CDR3 runs to 16 residues. CDR3 protein: CASSPGTGDQNTEAFF. In nucleotides, the CDR3 is TGTGCCAGCAGTCCCGGGACAGGGGACCAAAACACTGAAGCTTTCTTT.

The CDR3: CASSLDRGRGRQYF. The CDR3 DNA follows: TGCGCCAGCAGCTTGGACAGGGGGCGAGGAAGGCAGTACTTC. The chain combines TRBV5-1 with TRBJ2-7; 9 positions agree with TRBD1. Germline CDR1 is SGHRS and CDR2 is YFSETQ. Trimming at V came to 0 bases and at J to 9 bases, leaving 7 bases not matched to a gene. This CDR3 has 14 amino acids.

The rearrangement uses TRBV4-3 and TRBJ2-1, with TRBD2 matching 10 bases. V lost 2 bases, J lost 4 bases, and 11 bases stayed unmatched. The length of the CDR3 is 18 residues. Germline V gene sequence: CDR1 LGHNA, CDR2 YSLEER. The CDR3 DNA sequence: TGCGCCAGCAGCCAATTACCCCAAGGGACTAGCGAATACAATGAGCAGTTCTTC. It yields the protein CASSQLPQGTSEYNEQFF.

The genes are TRBV5-4 and TRBJ2-7; the D is unclear. Trimming removed 0 bases from V and 3 bases from J, with 4 bases in between. Germline CDR1 SGHNT, CDR2 YYREEE (reference sequence). The CDR3 runs to 12 residues. DNA of the CDR3: TGTGCCAGCAGCTTGGAGTTCTACGAGCAGTACTTC. This translates into CASSLEFYEQYF.

CDR3 in DNA: TGTGCCAGCAGTAGGGGGACAGGTAACACAGATACGCAGTATTTT. Protein: CASSRGTGNTDTQYF. The chain recombines TRBV2 with TRBJ2-3; 8 nucleotides match TRBD1. This CDR3 is built from 15 residues. V lost 5 bases, J lost 2 bases, and 6 bases stayed unmatched. The germline gives CDR1 SNHLY, CDR2 FYNNEI.